Listed below are T cell receptor beta chains from one sample, sequenced in a study of cytomegalovirus exposure and HLA in healthy donors. Using immunoSEQ multiplex PCR, the repertoire was profiled, and TCRdb retains in-frame clones only, with some absent. The sample consists of 170,000 or so clones, about 80% of them appearing once. The sequencing input was PBMCs. Receptors originate from a man younger than 45 in good health and CMV-seropositive. Each CDR3 is given with its conserved first and last residue. The order of the fields is D gene, J gene, clone size, V gene, CDR3 length, CDR3 protein, CDR3 DNA. The D gene is left open where the match is weak. Not all rows give a size; the values are once, few, many and, for expanded clones, a class.

D: TRBD1
J: TRBJ1-5
size: few
V: TRBV11-2
length: 15
CDR3: CASSTGTGGGQPQHF
DNA: TGTGCCAGCAGCACCGGGACAGGGGGTGGCCAGCCCCAGCATTTT

D: TRBD1
J: TRBJ1-2
size: -
V: TRBV7-2
length: 15
CDR3: CASSFLTGAGYGYTF
DNA: TGTGCCAGCAGCTTCCTGACAGGGGCGGGGTATGGCTACACCTTC

D: -
J: TRBJ2-7
size: -
V: TRBV6-5
length: 11
CDR3: CASRRGYEQYF
DNA: TGTGCCAGCCGCAGGGGCTACGAGCAGTACTTC

D: -
J: TRBJ2-7
size: few
V: TRBV30
length: 15
CDR3: CAWSQLGHNSYEQYF
DNA: TGTGCCTGGAGTCAGTTGGGGCACAACTCCTACGAGCAGTACTTC

D: -
J: TRBJ1-2
size: -
V: TRBV4-1
length: 13
CDR3: CASSQVQGNGYTF
DNA: TGCGCCAGCAGCCAGGTACAGGGAAATGGCTACACCTTC

D: -
J: TRBJ2-3
size: -
V: TRBV5-1
length: 15
CDR3: CASTPPSGPTDTQYF
DNA: TGCGCCAGCACCCCCCCGTCAGGGCCCACAGATACGCAGTATTTT

D: TRBD1
J: TRBJ1-5
size: -
V: TRBV18
length: 15
CDR3: CASSPRDRDNQPQHF
DNA: TGTGCCAGCTCACCACGGGACAGGGACAATCAGCCCCAGCATTTT

D: TRBD2
J: TRBJ2-7
size: -
V: TRBV5-4
length: 18
CDR3: CASSWGTSGGIGAPEQYF
DNA: TGTGCCAGCAGCTGGGGGACTAGCGGGGGTATTGGGGCTCCCGAGCAGTACTTC

D: -
J: TRBJ2-7
size: -
V: TRBV11-2
length: 13
CDR3: CASSLDPSYEQYF
DNA: TGTGCCAGCAGCTTAGATCCCAGCTACGAGCAGTACTTC

D: TRBD1
J: TRBJ1-2
size: -
V: TRBV7-9
length: 14
CDR3: CASSLDQGGYGYTF
DNA: TGTGCCAGCAGCTTAGATCAGGGGGGCTATGGCTACACCTTC

D: TRBD2
J: TRBJ2-5
size: -
V: TRBV27
length: 16
CDR3: CASSLSVSSGLKTQYF
DNA: TGTGCCAGCAGTTTATCGGTTTCTAGCGGGTTGAAGACCCAGTACTTC

D: -
J: TRBJ1-1
size: -
V: TRBV10-3
length: 14
CDR3: CAIRSDTPNTEAFF
DNA: TGTGCCATCAGATCGGACACGCCGAACACTGAAGCTTTCTTT

D: -
J: TRBJ2-1
size: -
V: TRBV15
length: 14
CDR3: CATSRVAGYNEQFF
DNA: TGTGCCACCAGCAGAGTCGCAGGATACAATGAGCAGTTCTTC

D: -
J: TRBJ2-7
size: -
V: TRBV10-2
length: 13
CDR3: CASGPRMSYEQYF
DNA: TGCGCCAGCGGGCCCCGTATGTCCTACGAGCAGTACTTC

D: TRBD1
J: TRBJ2-7
size: -
V: TRBV28
length: 19
CDR3: CASSLDRQGAPSEFYEQYF
DNA: TGTGCCAGCAGTTTAGACCGACAGGGGGCCCCATCTGAGTTCTACGAGCAGTACTTC

D: TRBD1
J: TRBJ2-7
size: -
V: TRBV19
length: 14
CDR3: CASKRGQGDHEQYF
DNA: TGTGCCAGTAAACGAGGTCAGGGGGACCACGAGCAGTACTTC

D: -
J: TRBJ1-2
size: -
V: TRBV6-1
length: 14
CDR3: CASSRTEGSYGYTF
DNA: TGTGCCAGCAGCAGGACAGAGGGGAGCTATGGCTACACCTTC

D: TRBD1
J: TRBJ1-1
size: -
V: TRBV18
length: 17
CDR3: CASSPPRDRGEGTEAFF
DNA: TGTGCCAGCTCACCACCCCGGGACAGGGGCGAGGGGACTGAAGCTTTCTTT

D: -
J: TRBJ1-3
size: -
V: TRBV11-3
length: 15
CDR3: CASTRQTPSGNTIYF
DNA: TGTGCCAGCACCAGACAGACGCCCTCTGGAAACACCATATATTTT

D: -
J: TRBJ2-7
size: -
V: TRBV30
length: 13
CDR3: CAWMADSSYEQYF
DNA: TGTGCCTGGATGGCGGATAGCTCCTACGAGCAGTACTTC

D: -
J: TRBJ2-5
size: -
V: TRBV18
length: 15
CDR3: CASSPSPLALETQYF
DNA: TGTGCCAGCTCACCCTCCCCCCTAGCTCTGGAGACCCAGTACTTC

D: -
J: TRBJ2-7
size: -
V: TRBV27
length: 14
CDR3: CASTFSGRLYEQYF
DNA: TGTGCCAGCACCTTTAGCGGTAGGCTCTACGAGCAGTACTTC

D: -
J: TRBJ2-5
size: few
V: TRBV11-2
length: 13
CDR3: CASSFGGAETQYF
DNA: TGTGCCAGCAGCTTTGGGGGGGCAGAGACCCAGTACTTC

D: -
J: TRBJ1-1
size: -
V: TRBV6-1
length: 14
CDR3: CASSEVILNTEAFF
DNA: TGTGCCAGCAGTGAAGTAATCCTGAACACTGAAGCTTTCTTT

D: TRBD1
J: TRBJ2-7
size: -
V: TRBV5-4
length: 15
CDR3: CASSLTTGSSYEQYF
DNA: TGTGCCAGCAGCTTAACGACAGGGAGCAGCTACGAGCAGTACTTC

D: -
J: TRBJ2-5
size: -
V: TRBV7-9
length: 12
CDR3: CASSHLEATQYF
DNA: TGTGCCAGCAGCCACCTGGAGGCGACCCAGTACTTC

D: TRBD1
J: TRBJ1-2
size: -
V: TRBV5-4
length: 16
CDR3: CASSLEVGTGVSGYTF
DNA: TGTGCCAGCAGCTTGGAAGTTGGGACAGGGGTGAGTGGCTACACCTTC

D: -
J: TRBJ1-1
size: -
V: TRBV7-6
length: 14
CDR3: CASSLSNGNTEAFF
DNA: TGTGCCAGCAGCCTAAGCAACGGGAACACTGAAGCTTTCTTT

D: -
J: TRBJ1-2
size: once
V: TRBV7-9
length: 14
CDR3: CASSLVPGTYGYTF
DNA: TGTGCCAGCAGCTTAGTCCCAGGGACTTATGGCTACACCTTC

D: -
J: TRBJ2-2
size: -
V: TRBV7-3
length: 12
CDR3: CASRGGTGELFF
DNA: TGTGCCAGCAGGGGGGGCACCGGGGAGCTGTTTTTT

D: -
J: TRBJ1-1
size: -
V: TRBV9
length: 18
CDR3: CASSVDRGLPSPGTEAFF
DNA: TGTGCCAGCAGCGTAGACCGGGGACTCCCTTCGCCGGGCACTGAAGCTTTCTTT

D: TRBD2
J: TRBJ2-7
size: -
V: TRBV4-1
length: 16
CDR3: CASSQAGLARTYEQYF
DNA: TGCGCCAGCAGCCAAGCGGGACTAGCTAGGACCTACGAGCAGTACTTC

D: -
J: TRBJ2-1
size: once
V: TRBV5-1
length: 13
CDR3: CASSPDLVNEQFF
DNA: TGCGCCAGCAGCCCTGACTTGGTCAATGAGCAGTTCTTC

D: -
J: TRBJ2-7
size: few
V: TRBV6-1
length: 14
CDR3: CASSEQGAIYEQYF
DNA: TGTGCCAGCAGTGAACAAGGGGCAATATACGAGCAGTACTTC

D: -
J: TRBJ2-5
size: -
V: TRBV6-5
length: 16
CDR3: CASSYTPRGAQETQYF
DNA: TGTGCCAGCAGTTACACCCCCCGGGGGGCACAAGAGACCCAGTACTTC

D: -
J: TRBJ2-1
size: once
V: TRBV27
length: 15
CDR3: CASKRPGSSYNEQFF
DNA: TGTGCCAGCAAACGCCCGGGGAGCTCCTACAATGAGCAGTTCTTC

D: TRBD2
J: TRBJ2-7
size: -
V: TRBV27
length: 17
CDR3: CASSLRASGGLSHEQYF
DNA: TGTGCCAGCAGTTTAAGGGCTAGCGGGGGGCTTAGCCACGAGCAGTACTTC

D: TRBD2
J: TRBJ2-1
size: -
V: TRBV15
length: 18
CDR3: CATSRGAVGTSGPREQFF
DNA: TGTGCCACCAGCAGAGGCGCCGTAGGGACTAGCGGGCCGCGGGAGCAGTTCTTC

D: TRBD1
J: TRBJ1-6
size: -
V: TRBV19
length: 13
CDR3: CASSIDRDSPLHF
DNA: TGTGCCAGTAGTATCGACAGGGACTCACCCCTCCACTTT

D: TRBD2
J: TRBJ2-1
size: -
V: TRBV27
length: 16
CDR3: CASSSSGRTSYNEQFF
DNA: TGTGCCAGCAGTTCTAGCGGGAGGACTTCCTACAATGAGCAGTTCTTC

D: TRBD1
J: TRBJ1-2
size: -
V: TRBV7-6
length: 15
CDR3: CASSLARTGTGGYTF
DNA: TGTGCCAGCAGCTTAGCCCGGACAGGAACGGGGGGCTACACCTTC

D: -
J: TRBJ2-2
size: -
V: TRBV4-3
length: 14
CDR3: CASSQGPVTGELFF
DNA: TGCGCCAGCAGCCAAGGTCCAGTCACCGGGGAGCTGTTTTTT

D: -
J: TRBJ1-5
size: once
V: TRBV27
length: 16
CDR3: CASSFGGRLSNQPQHF
DNA: TGTGCCAGCAGTTTCGGGGGGAGGTTAAGCAATCAGCCCCAGCATTTT

D: -
J: TRBJ1-2
size: -
V: TRBV7-3
length: 14
CDR3: CASSLMGSSYGYTF
DNA: TGTGCCAGCAGCTTAATGGGCAGTTCCTATGGCTACACCTTC

D: -
J: TRBJ1-6
size: -
V: TRBV7-2
length: 14
CDR3: CASSYSSYNSPLHF
DNA: TGTGCCAGCAGTTATAGCTCCTATAATTCACCCCTCCACTTT

D: -
J: TRBJ2-3
size: once
V: TRBV5-1
length: 18
CDR3: CASSLVRGSQNHTDTQYF
DNA: TGCGCCAGCAGCTTGGTTCGGGGGTCTCAAAACCACACAGATACGCAGTATTTT

D: TRBD1
J: TRBJ1-2
size: -
V: TRBV13
length: 16
CDR3: CASSKKTGQAVHGYTF
DNA: TGTGCCAGCAGCAAAAAGACAGGGCAAGCGGTCCATGGCTACACCTTC

D: TRBD2
J: TRBJ2-2
size: -
V: TRBV5-1
length: 16
CDR3: CASSPPGGGISGELFF
DNA: TGCGCCAGCAGCCCGCCGGGCGGGGGAATTTCTGGGGAGCTGTTTTTT

D: -
J: TRBJ2-1
size: -
V: TRBV29-1
length: 14
CDR3: CSASKGRSGNEQFF
DNA: TGCAGCGCATCGAAAGGGCGCTCGGGGAATGAGCAGTTCTTC

D: -
J: TRBJ1-2
size: few
V: TRBV5-8
length: 14
CDR3: CASSFQGLNYGYTF
DNA: TGTGCCAGCAGCTTTCAGGGTCTCAACTATGGCTACACCTTC

D: -
J: TRBJ1-1
size: -
V: TRBV5-6
length: 13
CDR3: CASSLQGRDEAFF
DNA: TGTGCCAGCAGCTTGCAGGGGCGCGATGAAGCTTTCTTT

D: TRBD2
J: TRBJ2-1
size: -
V: TRBV9
length: 15
CDR3: CASSVVSGSRNEQFF
DNA: TGTGCCAGCAGCGTAGTTAGCGGGAGCCGCAATGAGCAGTTCTTC